This T cell receptor (beta chain) originates from a study of response to subunit inactivated influenza vaccine. Findings of the study overall: Each seasonal influenza vaccination recruits few new T cells, the authors suggested.

TCRdb ran MiXCR on the RT-PCR reads and lists one entry per CDR3 protein. The data show about 700,000 distinct CDR3 sequences, around 14% seen once. This clonotype has a handful of counts. The antigen is undetermined. The sequence was obtained from a man aged 50 to 60 who received an inactivated influenza vaccine. Sequencing used PBMCs from blood, obtained around 15 days before vaccination.

The CDR3 region has the DNA TGTGCCAGCAGCCCGGGGGCAGGGCCCAATGAGCAGTTCTTC. Translated, it gives CASSPGAGPNEQFF. This sequence joins TRBV11-2 and TRBJ2-1; TRBD1 or TRBD2 may be the D gene (6 bases each). This CDR3 spans 14 amino acids. The germline V gene has CDR1 SGHAT and CDR2 FQNNGV. Trimming took 5 bases from V and 6 from J, leaving 14 bases between them. The full variable domain, in which reference TRBV11-2 and TRBJ2-1 provide the parts outside the CDR3, is EAGVAQSPRYKIIEKRQSVAFWCNPISGHATLYWYQQILGQGPKLLIQFQNNGVVDDSQLPKDRFSAERLKGVDSTLKIQPAKLEDSAVYLCASSPGAGPNEQFFGPGTRLTVL.